These 11 T cell receptor beta chains originate from one sample sequenced in a study of identical twins. TCRdb re-analysed the 5' RACE reads in MiXCR, keeping a single row per CDR3 protein. The data show about 720,000 distinct CDR3 sequences, roughly 18% seen once. This sample also belongs to another study, concerning T cells expressing NK-cell markers.

The sample consisted of PBMCs. These receptors originate from a woman under 30 in good health.

The gene calls are TRBV20-1 and TRBJ2-7; weak D call: TRBD2 (7 bases). V was cut by 5 bases and J by 3 bases, with 20 bases left in between. The germline V gene has CDR1 DFQATT and CDR2 SNEGSKA (reference sequence). This CDR3 has 15 amino acids. The CDR3 loop is CSAGTPGGSRYEQYF. In nucleotides, the CDR3 is TGCAGTGCTGGGACCCCGGGGGGCTCCCGCTACGAGCAGTACTTC.

The rearrangement joins TRBV7-9 to TRBJ1-1; D is unresolved. The CDR3 extends over 14 amino acids. Germline V gene lookup returns CDR1 SEHNR and CDR2 FQNEAQ (reference sequence). Trimming left V 7 bases short and J 0 bases short, with 12 bases between. CDR3 sequence (DNA): TGTGCCAGCAAATTCGTCGGGTTGAACACTGAAGCTTTCTTT. It codes for CASKFVGLNTEAFF.

This clonotype was counted between two and nine times. The rearrangement joins TRBV7-9 to TRBJ1-1, with 9 bases identical to TRBD1. Germline CDR1 reads SEHNR; CDR2 reads FQNEAQ (reference sequence). The V segment lost 5 bases and the J segment 4 bases; nucleotides outside the gene matches: 5. The CDR3 loop spans 14 amino acids. The CDR3 DNA reads TGTGCCAGCAGCCGGACAGGGGAGAGCACTGAAGCTTTCTTT. Translating gives CASSRTGESTEAFF.

The CDR3 bases are TGTGCCAGTAGGGACGGACAGGTCAACTATGGCTACACCTTC. Protein product: CASRDGQVNYGYTF. This sequence joins TRBV19 and TRBJ1-2; 7 nucleotides agree with TRBD1. J lost 2 bases, V lost 6 bases, and 6 bases had no gene match. The length of the CDR3 is 14 residues. The germline gives CDR1 LNHDA, CDR2 SQIVND (reference sequence).

A word on this clonotype: Germline is not matched at one junction end, which may reflect a read error. The rearrangement links TRBV7-9 to TRBJ2-7; 11 bases map to TRBD2. The CDR3 has 15 residues. From germline, CDR1 is SEHNR and CDR2 FQNEAQ (reference sequence). The CDR3 DNA reads as TGTGCCAGCAGTTTAGCGGGGGGGCCGGTGGACGAGCAGTACTTC. This gives the protein CASSLAGGPVDEQYF. Complete variable domain (other parts from reference TRBV7-9 and TRBJ2-7): DTGVSQNPRHKITKRGQNVTFRCDPISEHNRLYWYRQTLGQGPEFLTYFQNEAQLEKSRLLSDRFSAERPKGSFSTLEIQRTEQGDSAMYLCASSLAGGPVDEQYFGPGTRLTVT.

This clonotype has a handful of counts. The chain combines TRBV4-3 with TRBJ1-5; D perhaps matches TRBD1 (5 bases). V gave up 3 bases and J gave up 4 bases, with 13 bases separating them. This CDR3 contains 15 residues. The V gene's germline CDR1 is LGHNA and CDR2 YSLEER. The CDR3 sequence is CASSHDGTGNQPQHF. CDR3 nucleotides: TGCGCCAGCAGCCATGACGGGACGGGGAATCAGCCCCAGCATTTT.

The chain links TRBV7-9 to TRBJ2-1; weak D call: TRBD1 (5 bases). The V gene lost 0 bases and the J gene lost 6 bases, with 12 bases spanning the gap. The CDR3 covers 15 residues. CDR1 is SEHNR and CDR2 is FQNEAQ in the germline V gene (reference sequence). CDR3 protein: CASSLARTHFNEQFF. The CDR3, as DNA: TGTGCCAGCAGCTTAGCCCGGACACACTTCAATGAGCAGTTCTTC. Combining the CDR3 with reference TRBV7-9 and TRBJ2-1 gives the whole variable domain DTGVSQNPRHKITKRGQNVTFRCDPISEHNRLYWYRQTLGQGPEFLTYFQNEAQLEKSRLLSDRFSAERPKGSFSTLEIQRTEQGDSAMYLCASSLARTHFNEQFFGPGTRLTVL.

The chain is built from TRBV6-2 or TRBV6-3 and TRBJ2-1, with D possibly matching TRBD2 (6 bases). The length of the CDR3 is 14 residues. CDR1 MNHEY and CDR2 SVGEGT come from the germline V gene. V lost 4 bases, J lost 5 bases, and 12 bases lay in between. The CDR3 region is CASSSFGTHNEQFF. CDR3 DNA: TGTGCCAGCAGTTCCTTCGGGACTCACAATGAGCAGTTCTTC.

This clonotype has a handful of counts. The chain has TRBV5-1 and TRBJ2-2, with a tentative D call TRBD1 (5 bases). CDR1 is SGHRS, CDR2 YFSETQ, per germline. The CDR3 consists of 15 residues. Trimming left V 4 bases short and J 0 bases short, with 10 bases between. The CDR3 is CASSIWTTNTGELFF. CDR3 in DNA: TGCGCCAGCAGCATCTGGACAACGAACACCGGGGAGCTGTTTTTT.

J is TRBJ2-3 and V is TRBV10-3, with D tentatively TRBD1 (5 bases). There are 15 residues in the CDR3. V gave up 8 bases and J gave up 0 bases, with 15 bases separating them. Germline values: CDR1 ENHRY, CDR2 SYGVKD. This CDR3 is CAIGAGYTSTDTQYF. CDR3 sequence (DNA): TGTGCCATCGGGGCCGGGTACACTAGCACAGATACGCAGTATTTT.

The chain employs TRBV4-1 and TRBJ2-1, with 7 nucleotides matching TRBD2. CDR1 MGHRA and CDR2 YSYEKL come from the germline V gene. The CDR3 length is 16 residues. V lost 1 base to trimming and J lost 5 bases; unmatched junction nucleotides: 8. CDR3 coding DNA: TGCGCCAGCAGCCAAGTCCCTAGCGGATCCCACAATGAGCAGTTCTTC. It codes for CASSQVPSGSHNEQFF.